This TCR beta chain was retrieved from a study of blood T cell repertoires in COVID-19. Study context: The origin of the acute and convalescent COVID-19 samples was the United States, Italy and Spain. Sources were T cells, B-cell-depleted T cells, or PBMCs; the material itself was cDNA or gDNA.

In the original workflow: It was from reference gene primer amplification that nucleated cell counts were estimated. Here immunoSEQ multiplex PCR was the method, and the copy in TCRdb shows in-frame clones only, minus some. V and J calls and clone size are as listed in that table; D and trimming were resolved from the DNA. The sample yields fewer than 300,000 clones, around nine tenths seen once. V dropped 5 bases and J dropped 6 bases, with 19 bases sitting between them. CDR1 MNHEY and CDR2 SMNVEV come from the germline V gene (reference sequence). The CDR3 has 16 residues. Sequencing was carried out using peripheral blood. The chain carries TRBV27 and TRBJ2-2; the D is unclear. This receptor was obtained from a man aged 35 to 55 who had recovered from COVID-19. The CDR3 is CASSTPYSNPPGELFF. DNA for the CDR3: TGTGCCAGCAGTACTCCCTACAGCAACCCCCCCGGGGAGCTGTTTTTT.